What follows are 4 T cell receptor beta chains derived from one specimen sequenced in a study of T cells after yellow fever vaccination. TCRdb called the 5' RACE reads again in MiXCR, with one record for every CDR3 protein. Among 300,000 or so distinct CDR3 sequences listed, 10% to 15% were seen once. The sequencing here drew on CD4+ T cells sorted from PBMCs, taken 45 days after the yellow fever booster vaccination. The receptors stem from a man aged 25 to 40 who received the YFV17D yellow fever vaccine.

There are a few counts of this clonotype. V and J are TRBV20-1 and TRBJ2-2; D uncertain. CDR3 length: 14 residues. The V end lost 3 bases, the J end lost 5 bases, and 13 bases lay between the germline ends. Germline CDR1 is DFQATT and CDR2 is SNEGSKA (reference sequence). The CDR3 reads CSASSESGTGELFF. CDR3 DNA sequence: TGCAGTGCTAGTAGTGAGAGTGGGACCGGGGAGCTGTTTTTT.

The sample holds a few counts of this clonotype. CDR3 in DNA: TGCAGTGCTAGACCAGGGGCTGAGCAGTTCTTC. Translating gives CSARPGAEQFF. The chain joins TRBV20-1 to TRBJ2-1, with D possibly matching TRBD1 (6 bases). The CDR3 sequence is 11 residues long. Germline V gene sequence: CDR1 DFQATT, CDR2 SNEGSKA (reference sequence). The V and J ends lost 2 bases and 9 bases respectively, with 8 bases between them.

The CDR3 sequence is CASRYWGRGYEQYF. The CDR3 bases are TGTGCCAGCCGCTATTGGGGCAGAGGCTACGAGCAGTACTTC. The genes are TRBV6-2 or TRBV6-3 and TRBJ2-7, with D possibly being TRBD1 (5 bases). Germline values: CDR1 MNHEY, CDR2 SVGEGT. The CDR3 has 14 residues. With 8 bases removed from V and 3 bases from J, the gap between germline ends came to 17 bases.

This clonotype was found many times. The rearrangement links TRBV20-1 to TRBJ2-4; D is possibly TRBD2 (6 bases). The germline V gene encodes CDR1 DFQATT and CDR2 SNEGSKA (reference sequence). The germline V and J ends were trimmed by 3 bases and 0 bases, with 12 bases remaining between them. The CDR3 is 15 amino acids. The CDR3 DNA follows: TGCAGTGCTAGTTTCCCAGCGGGAGCCAAAAACATTCAGTACTTC. It specifies CSASFPAGAKNIQYF.